This TCR beta chain comes out of a study of CD8+CD57+ T cells in acquired aplastic anemia. Across the study: The study obtained an average of 3.2 ug of DNA from sorted CD4+ and CD8+ cells. CD4+ cells from healthy donors averaged around 9.9 million reads.

General observations from the study: Patients and controls shared over 25 CD8+ CDR3 sequences, highly expressed in patients.

This clonotype was detected only a few times. Its specificity is unknown. TCR beta VDJ combinations and CDR3 sequences were profiled from genomic DNA. TCRdb independently ran MiXCR on the reads; one entry per CDR3 protein. The data contain around 190,000 distinct CDR3 sequences, 50% to 55% of them seen just once; the ten biggest clones take up about 16%. The trim removed 7 bases at V and 0 bases at J, leaving 5 bases unmatched. Germline V gives CDR1 MNHEY, CDR2 SVGEGT. This CDR3 is 15 amino acids long. The chain is built from TRBV6-2 or TRBV6-3 and TRBJ2-3; 9 nucleotides match TRBD2. The clonotype comes from a human donor in good health, serving as a control. Sequenced input: sorted CD4+, CD8+, or CD8+CD57+ T cells (not recorded which) from PBMCs. CDR3 sequence reads: CASTPGTSSTDTQYF. The CDR3 nucleotides read TGTGCCAGCACCCCCGGGACTAGCAGCACAGATACGCAGTATTTT.